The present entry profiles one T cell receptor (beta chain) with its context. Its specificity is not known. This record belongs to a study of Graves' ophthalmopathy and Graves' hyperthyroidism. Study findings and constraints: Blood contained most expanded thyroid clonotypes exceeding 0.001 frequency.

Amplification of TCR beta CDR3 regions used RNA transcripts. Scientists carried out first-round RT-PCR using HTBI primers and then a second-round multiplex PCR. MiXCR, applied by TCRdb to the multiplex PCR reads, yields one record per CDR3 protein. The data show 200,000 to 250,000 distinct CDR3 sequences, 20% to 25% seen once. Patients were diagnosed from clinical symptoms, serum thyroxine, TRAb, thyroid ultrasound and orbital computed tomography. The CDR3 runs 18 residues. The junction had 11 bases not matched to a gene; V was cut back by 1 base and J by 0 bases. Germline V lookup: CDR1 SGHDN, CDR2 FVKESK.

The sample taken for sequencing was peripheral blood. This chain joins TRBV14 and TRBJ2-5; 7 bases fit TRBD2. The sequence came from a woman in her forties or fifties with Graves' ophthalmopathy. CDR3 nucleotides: TGTGCCAGCAGCCAAGGCGGCGGGACTAACGCGTACCAAGAGACCCAGTACTTC. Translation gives CASSQGGGTNAYQETQYF.